One and the same sample provided the 24 T cell receptor beta chains below, sequenced in a study of blood T cells in healthy people across ages. It was with a sample-barcoded 5' primer and a J-beta primer mix that a second PCR of roughly 6 to 11 cycles was run. TCRdb reprocessed the 5' RACE reads with MiXCR, giving one entry per CDR3 protein. The sample includes roughly 1.6 million distinct CDR3 sequences, 34% of them seen just once. Sequenced sample: blood. These receptors were taken from a young woman in good health.

The chain couples TRBV12-5 to TRBJ2-3; D gene uncertain. Deletions cut 3 bases from V and 2 bases from J, with 6 bases between. This CDR3 spans 13 amino acids. Germline-derived CDR1 and CDR2 are LGHNT and FRNRAP. In DNA form, the CDR3 reads TGTGCTAGTGGTTTCGACAACACAGATACGCAGTATTTT. Translated: CASGFDNTDTQYF.

The rearrangement links TRBV21-1 to TRBJ2-4; TRBD1 is taken as the D call from the table, unchecked against the DNA. The J call may be faulty, since TRBJ2-7 better matches the DNA end. TRBV21-1 is given as a pseudogene. CDR3 length: 15 amino acids. The chain's CDR3 is CASSPSGDRPDEQYF. Here the CDR3 DNA reads TGTGCCAGCAGCCCCTCGGGGGACCGTCCGGACGAGCAGTACTTC.

The table lists this clonotype with many counts. The chain uses TRBV15 and TRBJ2-3, with D perhaps matching TRBD1 (6 bases). The V end was cut by 2 bases, the J end by 1 base, with 10 bases between. CDR3 length: 15 amino acids. The V gene's germline CDR1 is LNHNV and CDR2 YYDKDF (reference sequence). This CDR3 reads CATSRQGRGTDTQYF. In DNA, the CDR3 is TGTGCCACCAGCAGACAGGGGCGCGGCACAGATACGCAGTATTTT.

This clonotype turned up a few times. The rearrangement uses TRBV29-1 and TRBJ1-2; tentatively, D is TRBD1 (6 bases). V gave up 2 bases and J gave up 6 bases, with 16 bases separating them. The CDR3 contains 14 residues. The germline V gene has CDR1 SQVTM and CDR2 ANQGSEA. The CDR3 here is CSVEIRTASHGYTF. In nucleotides, the CDR3 is TGCAGCGTTGAAATCCGGACAGCCTCCCATGGCTACACCTTC.

This clonotype has at least ten counts. This chain joins TRBV5-1 and TRBJ2-5; 11 bases are shared with TRBD1. The CDR3 loop spans 14 amino acids. V lost 6 bases and J lost 5; bases outside the gene matches: 6. Germline values: CDR1 SGHRS, CDR2 YFSETQ. The CDR3 coding sequence is TGCGCCAGCATGCCGGGACAGGGGGTCGAGACCCAGTACTTC. It translates to CASMPGQGVETQYF.

This clonotype has just one count. The rearrangement uses TRBV20-1 and TRBJ2-5; perhaps TRBD2 as D (6 bases). CDR1 DFQATT and CDR2 SNEGSKA come from the germline V gene (reference sequence). The CDR3 loop spans 12 amino acids. CDR3 region: CRVAGWEETQYF. The CDR3 DNA reads TGCAGGGTTGCGGGGTGGGAAGAGACCCAGTACTTC.

Notes on this clonotype: A read error may account for a junction end that differs from germline. The chain recombines TRBV5-1 with TRBJ2-3; D is undetermined. The CDR3 totals 13 residues. Per the germline V gene, CDR1 is SGHRS and CDR2 is YFSETQ. The DNA for the CDR3 is TGCGCCAGCACTTTAAGAAGCACTGATACGCAGTATTTT. It yields the protein CASTLRSTDTQYF.

This clonotype was counted at least ten times. The chain employs TRBV10-3 and TRBJ2-3; D may be TRBD1 (6 bases). Trimming took 5 bases from V and 0 from J, leaving 9 bases between them. The CDR3 runs to 14 residues. The germline gives CDR1 ENHRY, CDR2 SYGVKD. CDR3 nucleotide sequence: TGTGCCATCAGTACGGGACAAAGCACAGATACGCAGTATTTT. Its translation: CAISTGQSTDTQYF.

This chain uses TRBV5-6 with TRBJ2-1; D ambiguous. This CDR3 contains 16 residues. CDR1 and CDR2 (germline): SGHDT, YYEEEE. V gave up 1 base and J gave up 1 base, with 12 bases separating them. The CDR3 coding sequence is TGTGCCAGCAGCTTGACCGTTAAAGGGTCCTACAATGAGCAGTTCTTC. Protein product: CASSLTVKGSYNEQFF.

The J gene is TRBJ2-3, the V gene TRBV4-2, with 11 bases that match TRBD2. There are 17 residues in the CDR3. CDR1 and CDR2 from the germline V gene are LGHNA and YNFKEQ. V lost 0 bases and J lost 6; bases outside the gene matches: 8. The CDR3 protein is CASSQELWTSGWDTQYF. CDR3 DNA: TGTGCCAGCAGCCAAGAATTATGGACTAGCGGGTGGGATACGCAGTATTTT.

This clonotype has a handful of counts. V gene TRBV28 combines with J gene TRBJ2-7; D could derive from TRBD1 or TRBD2 (5 bases each). Trimming cost V 10 bases and J 0 bases, with 13 bases left between them. Germline V gene data show CDR1 as MDHEN and CDR2 as SYDVKM. The CDR3 loop spans 13 amino acids. For the CDR3, the DNA is TGTGCCACAGGTTGGGGGAGCTCCTACGAGCAGTACTTC. Amino acids: CATGWGSSYEQYF.

The chain combines TRBV10-3 with TRBJ2-3, with D perhaps matching TRBD1 (6 bases). This CDR3 comprises 20 residues. The V gene's germline CDR1 is ENHRY and CDR2 SYGVKD. The ends were cut back, 0 bases at V and 5 bases at J, with 27 bases in the middle. CDR3 loop: CAISESQGQPGEPLRDTQYF. The CDR3 coding sequence is TGTGCCATCAGTGAGTCTCAGGGACAACCAGGGGAACCTCTTCGAGATACGCAGTATTTT.

The V call is TRBV7-9, the J call TRBJ2-1; 10 bases align to TRBD2. This CDR3 is built from 15 residues. The germline gives CDR1 SEHNR, CDR2 FQNEAQ (reference sequence). The ends lost 4 bases at V and 4 bases at J; junction bases unmatched: 4. Written as DNA, the CDR3 is TGTGCCAGCAGCTCGAGAGCGGGGGGGTACAATGAGCAGTTCTTC. Protein: CASSSRAGGYNEQFF.

The J gene is TRBJ2-1, the V gene TRBV28; the match to TRBD2 covers 8 bases. Near its end, the DNA agrees better with TRBJ2-7, so the J call may be wrong. This CDR3 has 15 amino acids. Per the germline V gene, CDR1 is MDHEN and CDR2 is SYDVKM. Here the CDR3 DNA reads TGTGCCAGCAGTAGCTTCCCGAGCGGGAGCAACGAGCAGTACTTC. This gives the protein CASSSFPSGSNEQYF.

This clonotype was recorded a few times. This chain connects TRBV6-1 to TRBJ1-2, with unresolved D. The CDR3 length is 14 residues. V lost 2 bases and J 4 bases, leaving 11 bases between the germline ends. Germline V gives CDR1 MNHNS, CDR2 SASEGT. DNA of the CDR3: TGTGCCAGCAGTGAACGGGGAGGACCCTATGGCTACACCTTC. It is translated as CASSERGGPYGYTF.

This clonotype occurred many times. J is TRBJ2-1 and V is TRBV7-2, with 13 positions matching TRBD2. The CDR3 has 16 residues. Germline-derived CDR1 and CDR2 are SGHTA and FQGNSA. V lost 4 bases and J lost 10; bases outside the gene matches: 10. The DNA of the CDR3 is TGTGCCAGCAGCTCCCAACTAGCGGGGGGGTCAAAAGAGCAGTTCTTC. Protein: CASSSQLAGGSKEQFF.

The V call is TRBV5-5, the J call TRBJ2-2, with 7 nucleotides matching TRBD1. The germline CDR1 and CDR2 sequences are SGHKS and YYEKEE (reference sequence). The ends lost 5 bases at V and 0 bases at J; junction bases unmatched: 4. CDR3 size: 15 residues. CDR3 sequence reads: CASSQGVSNTGELFF. The CDR3 DNA is TGTGCCAGCAGTCAGGGGGTCTCGAACACCGGGGAGCTGTTTTTT.

This chain joins TRBV28 and TRBJ2-2; TRBD1 aligns across 11 bases. This CDR3 comprises 16 residues. CDR1 and CDR2 (germline): MDHEN, SYDVKM. The trim removed 1 base at V and 5 bases at J, leaving 3 bases unmatched. CDR3 region: CASSLFGTGGTGELFF. In nucleotides, the CDR3 is TGTGCCAGCAGTTTATTTGGGACAGGGGGGACCGGGGAGCTGTTTTTT.

The chain joins TRBV6-1 to TRBJ2-5, with D perhaps matching TRBD1 (5 bases). The CDR3 is 13 amino acids. Germline values: CDR1 MNHNS, CDR2 SASEGT. V was cut by 8 bases and J by 1 base, with 11 bases left in between. CDR3 protein: CASGGRGQETQYF. CDR3 DNA: TGTGCCAGCGGTGGTAGGGGCCAAGAGACCCAGTACTTC.

Of note for this clonotype: An end of the junction differs from the germline gene, which may be a read error. This chain joins TRBV15 and TRBJ2-5; a weak D match, TRBD1 (6 bases). The CDR3 has 14 amino acids. The V gene's germline CDR1 is LNHNV and CDR2 YYDKDF (reference sequence). The CDR3 DNA is TGTGCCACCAGCAGAGATACAGGGCAAGAGACCCGGTACTTC. This translates into CATSRDTGQETRYF. Variable domain in full (rest from reference TRBV15 and TRBJ2-5): DAMVIQNPRYQVTQFGKPVTLSCSQTLNHNVMYWYQQKSSQAPKLLFHYYDKDFNNEADTPDNFQSRRPNTSFCFLDIRSPGLGDTAMYLCATSRDTGQETRYFGPGTRLLVL.

The J gene is TRBJ2-3, the V gene TRBV6-6, with 7 bases fitting TRBD1. CDR1 is MNHNY and CDR2 is SVGAGI in the germline V gene (reference sequence). Trimming cost V 0 bases and J 1 base; bases outside gene matches: 4. The CDR3 runs 16 residues. The CDR3 is CASSYSGGQRTDTQYF. Here the CDR3 DNA reads TGTGCCAGCAGTTACTCTGGGGGACAGCGCACAGATACGCAGTATTTT.

V and J are TRBV10-3 and TRBJ2-7; D tentatively reads TRBD1 or TRBD2 (5 bases each). Trimming pared 11 bases from V and 3 bases from J, leaving 20 bases between. CDR1 and CDR2 (germline): ENHRY, SYGVKD. The CDR3 extends over 14 amino acids. CDR3 DNA: TGTGCCGGAAGGCAGGGAGAGCTTGACTACGAGCAGTACTTC. The encoded protein is CAGRQGELDYEQYF.

The chain employs TRBV20-1 and TRBJ1-5, with D hard to call. V gave up 5 bases and J gave up 4 bases, with 9 bases separating them. In germline, CDR1 is DFQATT, CDR2 SNEGSKA (reference sequence). The CDR3 sequence is 12 residues long. In nucleotides, the CDR3 is TGCAGTGCTGACGGGGTAAATCAGCCCCAGCATTTT. This translates into CSADGVNQPQHF.

Only a few counts were recorded for this clonotype. The chain has TRBV27 and TRBJ2-6; D is unclear. Germline V gives CDR1 MNHEY, CDR2 SMNVEV (reference sequence). V was pared by 4 bases and J by 0 bases, with 10 bases between. CDR3 size: 16 residues. The DNA for the CDR3 is TGTGCCAGCAGTTCCGAAACGGGCTCTGGGGCCAACGTCCTGACTTTC. Its protein product is CASSSETGSGANVLTF.